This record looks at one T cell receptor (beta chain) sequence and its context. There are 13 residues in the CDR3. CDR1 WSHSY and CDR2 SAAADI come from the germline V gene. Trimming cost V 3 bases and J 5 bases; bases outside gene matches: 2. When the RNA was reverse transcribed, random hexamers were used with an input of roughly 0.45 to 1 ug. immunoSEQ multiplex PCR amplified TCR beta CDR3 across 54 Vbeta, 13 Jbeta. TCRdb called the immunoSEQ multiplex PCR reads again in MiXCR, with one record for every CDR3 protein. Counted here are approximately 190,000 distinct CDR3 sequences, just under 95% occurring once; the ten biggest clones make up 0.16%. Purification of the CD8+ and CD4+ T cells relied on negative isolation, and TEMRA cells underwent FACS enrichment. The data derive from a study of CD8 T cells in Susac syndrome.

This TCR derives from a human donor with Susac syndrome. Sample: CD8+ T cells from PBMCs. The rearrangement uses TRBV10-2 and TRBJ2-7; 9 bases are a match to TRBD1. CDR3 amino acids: CASSDGTGNEQYF. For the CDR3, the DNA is TGCGCCAGCAGTGACGGGACAGGGAACGAGCAGTACTTC.